A single sample gave rise to the 25 T cell receptor beta chains below, sequenced in a study of blood T cell repertoires in COVID-19. The assay was immunoSEQ multiplex PCR, and TCRdb's table has in-frame clones only and misses some. The table includes fewer than 75,000 clones, 80% to 90% detected once. The sample was peripheral blood. These receptor sequences come from a man over 45 with active COVID-19.

The V and J genes are TRBV7-2 and TRBJ2-2, with a weak D call TRBD2 (7 bases). V lost 7 bases and J lost 7, with 28 bases in between. This CDR3 has 18 residues. The germline gives CDR1 SGHTA, CDR2 FQGNSA. CDR3 bases: TGTGCCAGCATCCGTGGGGGGGGCACTACTCAGAGTCTCGGGGAGCTGTTTTTT. This codes for CASIRGGGTTQSLGELFF.

The V gene is TRBV10-3, the J gene TRBJ1-1, with a tentative D call TRBD1 (6 bases). Germline V lookup: CDR1 ENHRY, CDR2 SYGVKD. CDR3 length equals 15 residues. Trimming shortened V by 6 bases and J by 4 bases, and 18 bases separated the two germline ends. The CDR3 sequence: CAISRAGGGFTEAFF. For the CDR3, the DNA is TGTGCCATCAGCCGAGCTGGGGGCGGTTTCACTGAAGCTTTCTTT.

The gene calls are TRBV4-2 and TRBJ2-5, with 12 bases lining up with TRBD2. Germline assignment: CDR1 LGHNA and CDR2 YNFKEQ. J was trimmed by 4 bases and V by 0 bases; bases with no gene match: 3. The CDR3 length is 16 residues. This CDR3 reads CASSQDSSGRAETQYF. In DNA, the CDR3 is TGTGCCAGCAGCCAAGATTCTAGCGGGAGGGCAGAGACCCAGTACTTC.

This chain connects TRBV5-1 to TRBJ2-3, with a possible D match to TRBD1 (5 bases). CDR1 is SGHRS and CDR2 is YFSETQ in the germline V gene. The CDR3 is made up of 16 amino acids. Trimming stripped 2 bases from V and 0 bases from J, with 13 bases between. Here the CDR3 reads CASSLGPGSSTDTQYF. The CDR3 region has the DNA TGCGCCAGCAGCTTAGGGCCAGGGTCGAGCACAGATACGCAGTATTTT.

The table lists this clone with a few counts. The chain has TRBV5-1 and TRBJ2-7; TRBD1 aligns across 9 bases. CDR3 length: 15 amino acids. V lost 3 bases, J lost 2 bases, and 6 bases stayed unmatched. The germline CDR1 and CDR2 sequences are SGHRS and YFSETQ. CDR3 nucleotides: TGCGCCAGCAGCTGGGGACAGGGCTCAACCTACGAGCAGTACTTC. As protein: CASSWGQGSTYEQYF.

The rearrangement uses TRBV28 and TRBJ2-7, with D maybe TRBD2 (6 bases). Germline loops: CDR1 MDHEN, CDR2 SYDVKM. This CDR3 is built from 16 residues. With 5 bases removed from V and 2 bases from J, the gap between germline ends came to 19 bases. The CDR3 sequence is CASSPAGFRGAYEQYF. The CDR3, as DNA: TGTGCCAGCAGTCCCGCGGGGTTTCGAGGAGCCTACGAGCAGTACTTC.

This clone showed up just a few times. The chain is built from TRBV2 and TRBJ2-1; D might be TRBD1 (8 bases). Germline CDR1 reads SNHLY; CDR2 reads FYNNEI. V shed 3 bases and J shed 8 bases, with 20 bases lying between them. The CDR3 totals 16 residues. CDR3 nucleotides: TGTGCCAGCAGTGATCCCCACGGCACAGGGGGGGATGAGCAGTTCTTC. Its protein product is CASSDPHGTGGDEQFF.

The chain uses TRBV11-3 and TRBJ2-1; a possible D gene is TRBD2 (6 bases). Germline V lookup: CDR1 SGHNT, CDR2 YENEEA. V gave up 0 bases and J gave up 6 bases, with 9 bases separating them. This CDR3 contains 14 residues. The CDR3: CASSLDRRGNEQFF. As DNA, the CDR3 is TGTGCCAGCAGCTTAGATCGGAGGGGCAATGAGCAGTTCTTC.

The chain recombines TRBV19 with TRBJ2-1, with D hard to call. Germline CDR1 is LNHDA and CDR2 is SQIVND (reference sequence). The CDR3 is 13 residues long. V lost 1 base to trimming and J lost 5 bases, with 6 bases between them. The CDR3 sequence: CASSIVANNEQFF. CDR3 in DNA: TGTGCCAGTAGTATAGTGGCAAACAATGAGCAGTTCTTC. Full variable domain (remainder filled in from reference TRBV19 and TRBJ2-1): DGGITQSPKYLFRKEGQNVTLSCEQNLNHDAMYWYRQDPGQGLRLIYYSQIVNDFQKGDIAEGYSVSREKKESFPLTVTSAQKNPTAFYLCASSIVANNEQFFGPGTRLTVL.

This clone was seen just once. The gene calls are TRBV24-1 and TRBJ2-1; D uncertain. The germline gives CDR1 KGHDR, CDR2 SFDVKD. The V end was cut by 7 bases, the J end by 0 bases, with 12 bases between. This CDR3 contains 15 residues. The CDR3 nucleotides are TGTGCCACCAGCCGGCTCGCGGTCTCCTACAATGAGCAGTTCTTC. This encodes CATSRLAVSYNEQFF.

In nucleotides, the CDR3 is TGTGCCAGCAGTTTACTGGAGGTGGGCAATCAGCCCCAGCATTTT. Translating gives CASSLLEVGNQPQHF. V and J are TRBV28 and TRBJ1-5; no clear D. V was cut by 2 bases and J by 2 bases, with 10 bases left in between. The germline CDR1 and CDR2 sequences are MDHEN and SYDVKM. This CDR3 spans 15 amino acids.

CDR3 amino acids: CASSEPGQVWSEAFF. CDR3 nucleotides: TGTGCCAGCAGTGAACCGGGACAGGTCTGGTCTGAAGCTTTCTTT. The chain carries TRBV25-1 and TRBJ1-1; TRBD1 matches 8 bases. Germline CDR1 and CDR2: MGHDK and SYGVNS. CDR3 length equals 15 residues. The V segment lost 2 bases and the J segment 6 bases; nucleotides outside the gene matches: 8.

The CDR3 DNA reads TGTGCCAGCAGCTGGCCCAGGGGGCGCGGCTACACCTTC. Translation: CASSWPRGRGYTF. The chain links TRBV5-6 to TRBJ1-2; 8 bases line up with TRBD1. Germline assignment: CDR1 SGHDT and CDR2 YYEEEE. J lost 8 bases, V lost 3 bases, and 6 bases had no gene match. The CDR3 runs 13 residues.

In DNA form, the CDR3 reads TGCAGCGCCAAACGACTAGCGGGAGCAGATACGCAGTATTTT. Its protein is CSAKRLAGADTQYF. The chain has TRBV29-1 and TRBJ2-3, with 12 bases matching TRBD2. Looked up from germline, CDR1 is SQVTM and CDR2 is ANQGSEA. The V segment lost 7 bases and the J segment 4 bases; nucleotides outside the gene matches: 6. This CDR3 has 14 residues.

The V call is TRBV12-3 or TRBV12-4, the J call TRBJ2-2; the D gene is possibly TRBD2 (5 bases). Trimming shortened V by 3 bases and J by 6 bases, and 8 bases separated the two germline ends. The CDR3 has 13 residues. The DNA for the CDR3 is TGTGCCAGCAGTTTTCGTAGCGCCGGGGAGCTGTTTTTT. This sequence encodes CASSFRSAGELFF.

DNA for the CDR3: TGTGCCAGCAGCGCTACAGGGGGTGAGCAGTACTTC. Translating gives CASSATGGEQYF. V usage is TRBV7-9 and J usage is TRBJ2-7; 8 positions agree with TRBD1. Germline trimming cut 5 bases from V and 7 bases from J; bases unmatched to any gene: 4. The CDR3 has 12 amino acids. The germline gives CDR1 SEHNR, CDR2 FQNEAQ (reference sequence).

V gene TRBV5-1 combines with J gene TRBJ2-1; 11 positions agree with TRBD2. Trimming at V came to 0 bases and at J to 7 bases, leaving 6 bases not matched to a gene. The CDR3 totals 16 residues. CDR1 SGHRS and CDR2 YFSETQ come from the germline V gene. The CDR3 loop is CASSLVATSGINEQFF. The DNA of the CDR3 is TGCGCCAGCAGCTTGGTTGCGACTAGCGGGATTAATGAGCAGTTCTTC.

The V gene is TRBV28, the J gene TRBJ2-7, with 8 bases identical to TRBD2. Germline V gene sequence: CDR1 MDHEN, CDR2 SYDVKM. This CDR3 comprises 15 residues. Germline trimming cut 3 bases from V and 2 bases from J; bases unmatched to any gene: 6. DNA of the CDR3: TGTGCCAGCAGTTTTGGGGGACTAGTCGCCTACGAGCAGTACTTC. Residues: CASSFGGLVAYEQYF. The entire variable domain, with the rest obtained from reference TRBV28 and TRBJ2-7, is as follows: DVKVTQSSRYLVKRTGEKVFLECVQDMDHENMFWYRQDPGLGLRLIYFSYDVKMKEKGDIPEGYSVSREKKERFSLILESASTNQTSMYLCASSFGGLVAYEQYFGPGTRLTVT.

The chain uses TRBV7-8 and TRBJ2-7; 7 bases line up with TRBD1. Trimming took 4 bases from V and 0 from J; bases not matched to a gene: 12. This CDR3 region has 17 residues. CDR1 SGHVS and CDR2 FQNEAQ come from the germline V gene. The DNA of the CDR3 is TGTGCCAGCAGCTCTGGGGCCACAGGGGTCAGCTCCTACGAGCAGTACTTC. As protein: CASSSGATGVSSYEQYF.

V usage is TRBV6-4 and J usage is TRBJ2-1; D ambiguous. Germline CDR1 and CDR2: MRHNA and SNTAGT. This CDR3 comprises 15 residues. Trimming took 2 bases from V and 2 from J, leaving 10 bases between them. The CDR3 nucleotides read TGTGCCAGCAGTGACAATATCGGTACCTACAATGAGCAGTTCTTC. Amino acid sequence: CASSDNIGTYNEQFF.

J is TRBJ1-5 and V is TRBV28; 10 positions agree with TRBD1. Per the germline V gene, CDR1 is MDHEN and CDR2 is SYDVKM. V was clipped by 6 bases and J by 8 bases; unmatched bases: 10. The CDR3 spans 15 residues. The CDR3 protein is CASRNPGQGKKPQHF. DNA of the CDR3: TGTGCCAGCAGAAACCCGGGACAGGGGAAGAAGCCCCAGCATTTT. Drawing the rest from reference TRBV28 and TRBJ1-5, the complete variable domain is DVKVTQSSRYLVKRTGEKVFLECVQDMDHENMFWYRQDPGLGLRLIYFSYDVKMKEKGDIPEGYSVSREKKERFSLILESASTNQTSMYLCASRNPGQGKKPQHFGDGTRLSIL.

This chain links TRBV9 with TRBJ2-7; the match to TRBD2 covers 12 bases. There are 16 residues in the CDR3. Germline CDR1 reads SGDLS; CDR2 reads YYNGEE. V shed 0 bases, J shed 2 bases, and the junction held 3 bases outside the gene matches. For the CDR3, the DNA is TGTGCCAGCAGCGTAGCCCCTAGCGGGGGGGCCTACGAGCAGTACTTC. Translating gives CASSVAPSGGAYEQYF.

This clone was detected only once. The rearrangement links TRBV30 to TRBJ2-1; TRBD1 might be the D (5 bases). CDR1 is GTSNPN, CDR2 SVGIG, per germline (reference sequence). This CDR3 spans 18 amino acids. The ends were cut back, 1 base at V and 0 bases at J, with 19 bases in the middle. CDR3 sequence: CAWSDFLTRGSSYNEQFF. The CDR3 DNA follows: TGTGCCTGGAGTGACTTTCTCACAAGGGGAAGCTCCTACAATGAGCAGTTCTTC.

The chain carries TRBV24-1 and TRBJ2-7, with 8 nucleotides matching TRBD2. The J segment lost 5 bases and the V segment lost 2 bases, leaving 10 bases of the junction unmatched. Germline V CDR1 and CDR2: KGHDR, SFDVKD. The CDR3 extends over 16 amino acids. The CDR3 DNA sequence: TGTGCCACCAGTGATTCCGGGGGGGGCTTTAGGAACGAGCAGTACTTC. Protein product: CATSDSGGGFRNEQYF.

This chain connects TRBV10-3 to TRBJ2-7; maybe TRBD1 (5 bases). This CDR3 is 14 amino acids long. The V gene lost 3 bases and the J gene lost 6 bases, with 15 bases spanning the gap. Germline assignment: CDR1 ENHRY and CDR2 SYGVKD. CDR3 in amino acids: CAISDPSGPSEQYF. The CDR3 DNA follows: TGTGCCATCAGTGACCCTTCAGGGCCTAGCGAGCAGTACTTC.